This T cell receptor beta chain was sequenced in a study of OX40 agonist ivuxolimab in advanced cancers. Some clones are missing from TCRdb's copy, which holds only in-frame ones; the method was immunoSEQ multiplex PCR. Among tens of thousands of clones listed, 70% to 90% were seen once. Only a few counts were recorded for this clone. Germline CDR1 and CDR2: MGHRA and YSYEKL. V lost 4 bases to trimming and J lost 0 bases; unmatched junction nucleotides: 7. The CDR3 runs 17 residues. The TCR comes from an adult with an advanced solid tumor such as melanoma, head and neck, liver or kidney cancer. The J gene is TRBJ1-3, the V gene TRBV4-1; 9 positions agree with TRBD1. Sequenced here: CD4+ or CD8+ T cells sorted from blood, sampled in a trial of the OX40 agonist ivuxolimab. The CDR3 reads CASSRPGTGISGNTIYF. The CDR3 DNA reads as TGCGCCAGCAGCCGTCCCGGGACAGGGATCTCTGGAAACACCATATATTTT.